This is a list of T cell receptor beta chains from one sample in a study of cytomegalovirus exposure and HLA in healthy donors. Assay used: immunoSEQ multiplex PCR; TCRdb lists only in-frame clones, some missing. The sample has approximately 130,000 clones, roughly 80% seen once. The material sequenced was PBMCs. Every receptor here comes from a middle-aged woman in good health and CMV-seronegative. The CDR3 runs from the conserved cysteine through the conserved F or W. A D gene is named only where the DNA matches it firmly. For some rows the clone size is stated as once, few or many, or as a class when expanded; others skip it.

TRBJ2-1	.	TRBV7-2	once	CASSEHGERAWDEQFF	TGTGCCAGCAGCGAACACGGGGAGAGAGCCTGGGATGAGCAGTTCTTC
TRBJ2-1	.	TRBV10-3	.	CAIRETGNEQFF	TGTGCCATCAGAGAAACAGGGAACGAGCAGTTCTTC
TRBJ1-1	.	TRBV28	.	CASSLGQNAEAFF	TGTGCCAGCAGCTTAGGACAAAACGCTGAAGCTTTCTTT
TRBJ1-2	TRBD1	TRBV7-2	.	CASSLAGQQYYGYTF	TGTGCCAGCAGCTTAGCGGGACAGCAATACTATGGCTACACCTTC
TRBJ1-5	.	TRBV28	.	CASSLPPRGGNQPQHF	TGTGCCAGCAGTCTGCCCCCCAGGGGAGGCAATCAGCCCCAGCATTTT
TRBJ2-7	.	TRBV28	.	CASSLIPNSYEQYF	TGTGCCAGCAGTTTAATCCCAAATAGTTACGAGCAGTACTTC
TRBJ2-5	.	TRBV7-2	.	CASRLERFTETQYF	TGTGCCAGCAGACTGGAGCGGTTCACGGAGACCCAGTACTTC
TRBJ1-6	.	TRBV27	once	CASSLLPHQNNSPLHF	TGTGCCAGCAGTTTACTCCCCCACCAGAATAATTCACCCCTCCACTTT
TRBJ2-2	.	TRBV6-5	.	CASLSRAGELFF	TGTGCCAGCCTGTCCCGGGCCGGGGAGCTGTTTTTT
TRBJ2-5	TRBD2	TRBV29-1	.	CSVNGGFETQYF	TGCAGCGTAAACGGGGGGTTTGAGACCCAGTACTTC
TRBJ1-6	TRBD1	TRBV19	.	CASSPTGTARNSPLHF	TGTGCCAGTAGCCCAACCGGGACAGCGCGGAATTCACCCCTCCACTTT
TRBJ2-1	TRBD1	TRBV6-5	medium-sized	CASSPGTGTYNEQFF	TGTGCCAGCAGTCCAGGGACAGGCACTTACAATGAGCAGTTCTTC
TRBJ2-7	TRBD2	TRBV28	.	CASSSTGTSFFFSSYEQYF	TGTGCCAGCAGTTCAACCGGGACTAGTTTCTTTTTTAGCTCCTACGAGCAGTACTTC
TRBJ2-3	TRBD2	TRBV19	.	CASSRDSGVSTDTQYF	TGTGCCAGTAGCAGAGATAGCGGGGTCAGCACAGATACGCAGTATTTT
TRBJ1-1	.	TRBV27	.	CASSPTSGLYTTEAFF	TGTGCCAGCAGTCCCACCTCGGGACTGTATACCACTGAAGCTTTCTTT
TRBJ2-2	.	TRBV27	.	CASSLSGTGELFF	TGTGCCAGCAGTTTATCCGGCACCGGGGAGCTGTTTTTT
TRBJ2-7	.	TRBV7-9	.	CASSLGSYEQYF	TGTGCCAGCAGCTTAGGGAGCTACGAGCAGTACTTC
TRBJ1-1	TRBD1	TRBV7-9	few	CASSFAGGYEAFF	TGTGCCAGCAGCTTTGCAGGGGGCTATGAAGCTTTCTTT
TRBJ2-3	.	TRBV27	.	CASSHGRASSTDTQYF	TGTGCCAGCAGCCACGGTCGAGCGTCTAGCACAGATACGCAGTATTTT
TRBJ2-5	.	TRBV15	.	CATSRVAQGGRQETQYF	TGTGCCACCAGCAGAGTCGCACAGGGGGGGCGTCAAGAGACCCAGTACTTC
TRBJ2-5	TRBD2	TRBV4-2	once	CASSQGGGGPGETQYF	TGTGCCAGCAGCCAAGGGGGGGGAGGGCCGGGGGAGACCCAGTACTTC
TRBJ2-5	TRBD2	TRBV4-2	.	CASSRSGSGRAGTQYF	TGTGCCAGCAGCCGTAGTGGGTCAGGGAGGGCGGGGACCCAGTACTTC
TRBJ2-2	TRBD1	TRBV5-4	.	CASSLWTGGYTGELFF	TGTGCCAGCAGCTTATGGACAGGGGGTTACACCGGGGAGCTGTTTTTT
TRBJ2-7	TRBD2	TRBV5-4	.	CASSTQTSGSYEQYF	TGTGCCAGCAGCACCCAGACTAGCGGGAGCTACGAGCAGTACTTC
TRBJ2-2	TRBD2	TRBV25-1	.	CASSETSGSFTGELFF	TGTGCCAGCAGCGAAACTAGCGGGAGTTTCACCGGGGAGCTGTTTTTT
TRBJ1-1	.	TRBV19	few	CASSSTGFNTEAFF	TGTGCCAGTAGTAGTACAGGGTTTAACACTGAAGCTTTCTTT
TRBJ1-5	.	TRBV6-1	.	CASSVNRVINQPQHF	TGTGCCAGCAGTGTCAACAGGGTAATCAATCAGCCCCAGCATTTT
TRBJ2-7	.	TRBV6-6	.	CASSINSEQYF	TGTGCCAGCAGTATTAACAGCGAGCAGTACTTC
TRBJ2-3	.	TRBV7-9	.	CASSRLGVTDTQYF	TGTGCCAGCAGCCGACTGGGAGTCACAGATACGCAGTATTTT
TRBJ2-2	.	TRBV6-1	.	CASSEGTGKGAGELFF	TGTGCCAGCAGTGAAGGAACAGGGAAAGGGGCCGGGGAGCTGTTTTTT
TRBJ2-7	TRBD2	TRBV5-1	few	CASSLELAGVPEQYF	TGCGCCAGCAGCTTGGAACTAGCGGGAGTCCCCGAGCAGTACTTC
TRBJ2-1	TRBD2	TRBV5-1	.	CASSLAWGGSGNEQFF	TGCGCCAGCAGCTTGGCCTGGGGCGGGAGTGGCAATGAGCAGTTCTTC
TRBJ2-1	TRBD2	TRBV5-1	.	CASSTGTSGSHNEQFF	TGCGCCAGCAGCACCGGGACTAGCGGGAGTCATAATGAGCAGTTCTTC
TRBJ1-1	.	TRBV2	.	CASSRLTAGTEAFF	TGTGCCAGCAGTAGGCTGACAGCGGGCACTGAAGCTTTCTTT
TRBJ2-1	.	TRBV11-1	.	CASSLGQSSYNEQFF	TGTGCCAGCAGCTTAGGACAGAGCTCCTACAATGAGCAGTTCTTC
TRBJ2-5	.	TRBV4-2	.	CASSPTWRGRRSQETQYF	TGTGCCAGCAGCCCGACGTGGCGAGGGAGACGTTCACAAGAGACCCAGTACTTC
TRBJ2-1	TRBD2	TRBV28	.	CASSSPSGSGDEQFF	TGTGCCAGCAGCTCTCCTAGCGGGAGTGGGGATGAGCAGTTCTTC
TRBJ2-1	.	TRBV13	.	CASSLGGDEQFF	TGTGCCAGCAGCTTAGGCGGGGATGAGCAGTTCTTC
TRBJ1-5	.	TRBV21-1	.	CASSKSVRGRQPQHF	TGTGCCAGCAGCAAATCCGTCAGGGGAAGGCAGCCCCAGCATTTT
TRBJ2-7	.	TRBV11-3	.	CASSLKVRVLLLDYEQYF	TGTGCCAGCAGCTTAAAAGTTCGAGTCTTACTACTAGACTACGAGCAGTACTTC
TRBJ1-4	.	TRBV27	.	CASSFSGNSREKLFF	TGTGCCAGCAGTTTTTCAGGGAACAGTCGAGAAAAACTGTTTTTT
TRBJ1-3	.	TRBV10-3	.	CAISEGGVSGGNTIYF	TGTGCCATCAGTGAAGGGGGAGTGAGCGGTGGAAACACCATATATTTT
TRBJ2-1	TRBD2	TRBV7-2	.	CASSLSAASGANEQFF	TGTGCCAGCAGCTTATCAGCGGCTAGCGGGGCAAATGAGCAGTTCTTC
TRBJ2-3	.	TRBV21-1	.	CASSLPDRKRRDTQYF	TGTGCCAGCAGCCTCCCGGACAGGAAACGCAGAGATACGCAGTATTTT
TRBJ2-1	.	TRBV7-9	.	CASAGTLELGEQFF	TGTGCCAGCGCCGGGACTTTAGAACTCGGTGAGCAGTTCTTC
TRBJ2-7	TRBD2	TRBV27	.	CASSSGLAGGYEQYF	TGTGCCAGCAGTTCGGGACTAGCGGGAGGATACGAGCAGTACTTC
TRBJ2-1	TRBD2	TRBV5-1	.	CASSSGTSGSLNEQFF	TGCGCCAGCAGCTCGGGGACTAGCGGGAGTCTTAATGAGCAGTTCTTC
TRBJ1-5	.	TRBV23-1	once	CASSPVDQPQHF	TGCGCCAGCAGTCCCGTCGATCAGCCCCAGCATTTT
TRBJ2-2	TRBD1	TRBV9	.	CASSSLTGGFAGELFF	TGTGCCAGCAGCAGCCTGACAGGGGGCTTCGCCGGGGAGCTGTTTTTT
TRBJ1-5	.	TRBV10-3	once	CAIAREANQPQHF	TGTGCCATTGCCAGGGAGGCCAATCAGCCCCAGCATTTT
TRBJ1-5	TRBD1	TRBV11-2	few	CASSLGQGILPQHF	TGTGCCAGCAGCTTGGGACAGGGCATTCTGCCCCAGCATTTT
TRBJ1-1	TRBD1	TRBV28	.	CASSSRGADRGVRAFF	TGTGCCAGCAGTTCCAGAGGAGCTGACAGGGGGGTGAGGGCTTTCTTT
TRBJ2-1	.	TRBV9	.	CASSVGWEEQFF	TGTGCCAGCAGCGTAGGGTGGGAGGAGCAGTTCTTC
TRBJ2-7	.	TRBV27	few	CASSPRYYEQYF	TGTGCCAGCAGTCCCCGGTACTACGAGCAGTACTTC